This is a list of T cell receptor beta chains from one sample in a study of blood T cell repertoires in COVID-19. Sequencing was performed with immunoSEQ multiplex PCR; in TCRdb, only in-frame clones are kept and a portion is missing. This table holds tens of thousands of clones, about four fifths found once. Sequencing was carried out using peripheral blood. The receptors here all came from a man aged 65 to 79 with COVID-19, enrolled during active disease. Each CDR3 is given with its conserved first and last residue. A D gene is named only where the DNA matches it firmly. Clone size, where shown, is once, few, many, or a class for clones that have expanded.

J gene,V gene,clone size,D gene,CDR3 protein,CDR3 DNA
TRBJ1-5,TRBV6-5,-,TRBD1,CASSADIDRAQPQHF,TGTGCCAGCAGCGCTGACATCGACAGGGCCCAGCCCCAGCATTTT
TRBJ2-3,TRBV6-2/TRBV6-3,-,TRBD2,CASSYRREEDTQYF,TGTGCCAGCAGTTACCGGCGGGAGGAGGATACGCAGTATTTT
TRBJ1-2,TRBV2,-,TRBD1,CASSQRTGGASDGYTF,TGTGCCAGCAGCCAAAGGACAGGAGGCGCTTCCGATGGCTACACCTTC
TRBJ2-1,TRBV30,-,TRBD2,CAWTPGGSSYNEQFF,TGTGCCTGGACCCCGGGGGGGAGCTCCTACAATGAGCAGTTCTTC
TRBJ2-7,TRBV19,-,TRBD2,CASSVGLAGAYEQYF,TGTGCCAGTAGTGTGGGACTAGCGGGAGCCTACGAGCAGTACTTC
TRBJ1-1,TRBV6-5,once,-,CASRRMVRNTEAFF,TGTGCCAGCAGGCGGATGGTTAGGAACACTGAAGCTTTCTTT
TRBJ1-1,TRBV25-1,-,-,CASEGQMNTEAFF,TGTGCCAGCGAAGGACAGATGAACACTGAAGCTTTCTTT
TRBJ1-1,TRBV6-5,-,TRBD1,CASSYRTGETEAFF,TGTGCCAGCAGTTATCGGACAGGGGAGACTGAAGCTTTCTTT
TRBJ1-1,TRBV14,-,TRBD1,CASTPGTGNTEAFF,TGTGCCAGCACCCCGGGGACAGGAAACACTGAAGCTTTCTTT
TRBJ1-2,TRBV7-2,-,-,CASSFNRDGYTF,TGTGCCAGCAGCTTCAACAGGGACGGCTACACCTTC
TRBJ1-3,TRBV11-2,-,-,CASSLAGLGARNTIYF,TGTGCCAGCAGCTTAGCTGGTTTGGGCGCGAGAAACACCATATATTTT
TRBJ1-2,TRBV6-2/TRBV6-3,-,-,CASSKTKGANGYTF,TGTGCCAGCAGCAAAACAAAAGGGGCGAACGGCTACACCTTC
TRBJ1-6,TRBV4-2,-,-,CASSHYVTGGGSSPLHF,TGTGCCAGCAGCCATTATGTAACCGGGGGCGGGAGTTCACCCCTCCACTTT
TRBJ2-7,TRBV28,-,-,CASSLSPREQYF,TGTGCCAGCAGTTTATCCCCCAGGGAGCAGTACTTC
TRBJ2-5,TRBV5-5,-,TRBD2,CASSLETSGIGTQYF,TGTGCCAGCAGCTTGGAGACTAGCGGGATTGGGACCCAGTACTTC
TRBJ2-2,TRBV6-2/TRBV6-3,once,TRBD1,CASSSDRTGGAWGTGELFF,TGTGCCAGCAGTTCCGACCGGACAGGGGGCGCTTGGGGCACCGGGGAGCTGTTTTTT
TRBJ2-5,TRBV5-5,-,-,CASSLLSRGQETQYF,TGTGCCAGCAGCCTACTGAGTAGGGGCCAAGAGACCCAGTACTTC
TRBJ2-1,TRBV9,once,TRBD2,CASSMGLAGYPHEQFF,TGTGCCAGCAGCATGGGACTAGCGGGATACCCGCATGAGCAGTTCTTC
TRBJ2-2,TRBV2,-,-,CASSEGYSPGELFF,TGTGCCAGCAGTGAAGGGTACAGCCCCGGGGAGCTGTTTTTT
TRBJ2-3,TRBV28,-,TRBD2,CASSLSGREEDTQYF,TGTGCCAGCAGCCTCAGCGGGAGGGAGGAAGATACGCAGTATTTT
TRBJ2-1,TRBV6-5,-,TRBD2,CASSFNSGKTYNEQFF,TGTGCCAGCAGTTTCAATAGCGGGAAAACCTACAATGAGCAGTTCTTC
TRBJ1-1,TRBV4-3,-,TRBD1,CASSQERAGGTVNTEAFF,TGCGCCAGCAGCCAAGAACGGGCAGGGGGAACGGTGAACACTGAAGCTTTCTTT
TRBJ1-2,TRBV12-3/TRBV12-4,-,TRBD1,CASSHRGNYGYTF,TGTGCCAGCAGTCACAGGGGAAACTATGGCTACACCTTC
TRBJ2-1,TRBV2,-,TRBD2,CASSDFTSGSIFNEQFF,TGTGCCAGCAGCGATTTTACTAGCGGGAGCATATTTAATGAGCAGTTCTTC
TRBJ1-2,TRBV11-2,-,TRBD1,CASRTSGTGYGYTF,TGTGCCAGCAGGACTTCTGGGACAGGCTATGGCTACACCTTC
TRBJ2-5,TRBV27,-,TRBD2,CASRSSGSGTQYF,TGTGCCAGCAGGTCTAGCGGGAGCGGGACCCAGTACTTC
TRBJ2-5,TRBV6-6,-,-,CASSGPLPQETQYF,TGTGCCAGCAGTGGTCCTCTACCACAAGAGACCCAGTACTTC
TRBJ1-1,TRBV11-3,-,-,CASSPGRPEAFF,TGTGCCAGCAGCCCCGGTCGTCCTGAAGCTTTCTTT
TRBJ1-2,TRBV6-5,-,-,CASRNRAPSNYGYTF,TGTGCCAGCCGAAACAGGGCCCCCTCAAACTATGGCTACACCTTC
TRBJ1-2,TRBV28,-,-,CASSPEGRAYGYTF,TGTGCCAGCAGTCCAGAGGGCCGTGCTTATGGCTACACCTTC
TRBJ1-2,TRBV28,-,-,CASSSLRANYGYGYTF,TGTGCCAGCAGTTCCCTGAGAGCAAACTACGGCTATGGCTACACCTTC
TRBJ2-1,TRBV29-1,-,TRBD2,CSTSGAYNEQFF,TGCAGCACTAGCGGAGCCTACAATGAGCAGTTCTTC
TRBJ1-5,TRBV27,once,-,CASSLRGYNQPQHF,TGTGCCAGCAGTTTAAGAGGTTACAATCAGCCCCAGCATTTT
TRBJ1-2,TRBV5-1,-,-,CASSLEQPYGYTF,TGCGCCAGCAGCTTGGAACAGCCCTATGGCTACACCTTC
TRBJ1-1,TRBV9,-,-,CASSVEGVTEAFF,TGTGCCAGCAGCGTCGAAGGGGTCACTGAAGCTTTCTTT
TRBJ1-4,TRBV7-8,few,TRBD1,CASSMGQGNEKLFF,TGTGCCAGCAGTATGGGACAGGGTAATGAAAAACTGTTTTTT
TRBJ2-5,TRBV10-3,-,TRBD2,CAIGLAGTETQYF,TGTGCCATCGGACTAGCGGGGACAGAGACCCAGTACTTC
TRBJ2-3,TRBV10-3,few,-,CAISESGGTGSTDTQYF,TGTGCCATCAGTGAGTCGGGTGGTACAGGGTCGACAGATACGCAGTATTTT
TRBJ1-1,TRBV5-6,-,TRBD1,CASSLHAGTENTEAFF,TGTGCCAGCAGCCTGCACGCCGGGACAGAAAACACTGAAGCTTTCTTT
TRBJ1-2,TRBV6-5,-,-,CASSYSPTGGYTF,TGTGCCAGCAGTTACTCGCCCACTGGTGGCTACACCTTC
TRBJ1-4,TRBV4-3,-,-,CASSQDPGEKLFF,TGCGCCAGCAGCCAAGATCCGGGTGAAAAACTGTTTTTT